This T cell receptor beta chain emerged from a study of CD8+CD57+ T cells in acquired aplastic anemia (dated by TCRdb to the late 2010s). Describing the broader study: A mean of 3.2 ug of DNA, ranging from roughly 0.2 to 27.4 ug, was extracted from sorted CD4+ and CD8+ cells. Healthy donor samples averaged approximately 9.8 million reads for CD4+ and approximately 11 million for CD8+ cells.

As concerns this clonotype: What this receptor recognizes is not known. No much larger clone exists at a distance of one base, and base qualities are not known.

The study at large found these results: Between patients and healthy controls, no significant difference in CD8+ Simpson's diversity was found (P=0.060). Around 30 CD8+ CDR3 sequences were shared between patients and controls but appeared highly expressed in patients and within their immunodominant clones.

The study deep-sequenced TCR repertoires of sorted CD4+ and CD8+ blood T cells from severe aplastic anemia patients and healthy subjects. Ficoll-Paque density gradient centrifugation was used to isolate peripheral blood mononuclear cells. Before DNA was extracted, CD4+ and CD8+ T cells were sorted using either FACS or magnetic beads. The cysteine opens and the phenylalanine closes a CDR3 of 13 amino acids. Just the 39-base CDR3 DNA is kept, in frame starting at base 1. Cut back by 4 bases and 8 bases, the V and J ends lie 14 bases apart. CDR1 and CDR2 were assigned from the germline V gene (reference sequence) as LNHDA and SQIVND. Genomic DNA served as template for TCR beta VDJ combination and CDR3 sequence profiling. An Illumina HiSeq 2000 was the platform used for TCR repertoire sequencing. Processing in the source paper ran as follows. TRBV/TRBJ rearrangement plots, CDR3 size and DJ length profiles, and Simpson's diversity index were used to assess repertoires. The most abundant DNA sequence in the deep sequencing data was taken as the immunodominant clone. CDR3 amino acid sequences were screened for sharing across subjects and were compared with published repertoires and the VDJdb database. TCRdb reprocessing: public reads trimmed at Q25 with fastp, clones called with MiXCR, in-frame beta chains kept. Each CDR3 protein appears once, grouped with its most common genes and DNA. TCRdb's processing, not the study's, gives the V and J calls here. The sample data list a few hundred thousand distinct CDR3 sequences, and around 60% of these were observed just once. Of the sample, 25% to 30% falls within the top ten clones.

The sequenced material came from sorted CD4+, CD8+, or CD8+CD57+ T cells (not recorded which) from PBMCs. The chain is assembled from TRBV19 and TRBJ1-2; possibly the D gene is TRBD1, per 5 matching bases. This receptor was identified in a human donor in good health. CDR3 loop: CASSTQGRVGYTF. The DNA sequence is TGTGCCAGTAGTACCCAGGGTAGAGTCGGCTACACCTTC.